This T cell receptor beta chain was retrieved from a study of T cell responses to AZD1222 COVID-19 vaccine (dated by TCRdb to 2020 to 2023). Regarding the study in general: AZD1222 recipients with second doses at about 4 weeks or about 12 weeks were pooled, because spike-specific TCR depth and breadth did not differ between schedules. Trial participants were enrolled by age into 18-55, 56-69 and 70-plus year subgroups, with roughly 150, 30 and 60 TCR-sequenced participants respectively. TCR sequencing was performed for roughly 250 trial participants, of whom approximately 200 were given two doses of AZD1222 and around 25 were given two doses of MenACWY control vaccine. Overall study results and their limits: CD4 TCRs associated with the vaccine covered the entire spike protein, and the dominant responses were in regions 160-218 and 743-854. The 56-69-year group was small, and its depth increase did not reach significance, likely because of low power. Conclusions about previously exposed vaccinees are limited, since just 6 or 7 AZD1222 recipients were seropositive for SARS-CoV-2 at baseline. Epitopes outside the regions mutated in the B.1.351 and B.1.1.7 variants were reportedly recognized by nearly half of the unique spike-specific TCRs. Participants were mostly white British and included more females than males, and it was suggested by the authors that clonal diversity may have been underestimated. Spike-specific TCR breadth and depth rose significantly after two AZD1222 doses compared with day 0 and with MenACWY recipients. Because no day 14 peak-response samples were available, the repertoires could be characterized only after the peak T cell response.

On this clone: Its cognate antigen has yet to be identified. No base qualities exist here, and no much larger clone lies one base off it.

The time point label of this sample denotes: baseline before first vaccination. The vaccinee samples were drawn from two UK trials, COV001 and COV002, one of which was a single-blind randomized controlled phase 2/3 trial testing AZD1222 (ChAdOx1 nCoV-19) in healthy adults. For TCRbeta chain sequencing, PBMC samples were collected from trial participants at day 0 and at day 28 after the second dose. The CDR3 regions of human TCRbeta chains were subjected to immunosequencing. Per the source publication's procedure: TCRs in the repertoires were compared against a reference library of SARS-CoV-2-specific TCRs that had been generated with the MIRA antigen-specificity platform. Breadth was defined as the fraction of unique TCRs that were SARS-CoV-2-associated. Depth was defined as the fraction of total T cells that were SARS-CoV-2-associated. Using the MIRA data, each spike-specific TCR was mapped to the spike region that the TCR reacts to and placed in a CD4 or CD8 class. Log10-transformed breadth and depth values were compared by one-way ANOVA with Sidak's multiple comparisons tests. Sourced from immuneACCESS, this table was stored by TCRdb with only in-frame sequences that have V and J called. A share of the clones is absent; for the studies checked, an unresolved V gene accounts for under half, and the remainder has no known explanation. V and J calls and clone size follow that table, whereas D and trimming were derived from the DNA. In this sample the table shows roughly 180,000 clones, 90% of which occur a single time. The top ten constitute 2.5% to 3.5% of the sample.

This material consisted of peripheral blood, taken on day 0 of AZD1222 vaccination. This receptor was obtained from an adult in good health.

The bases read TGTGCCAGCAGCTTAGATTGGACAGGGGATGGCTACACCTTC. It translates as CASSLDWTGDGYTF. The rearranged chain carries TRBV7-9 and TRBJ1-2, and TRBD1 aligns with 9 junction nucleotides. The CDR3 starts with the cysteine, ends with the phenylalanine, and has 14 residues. Only CDR3 DNA is held: 42 bases, read in frame from base 1. From the germline V gene (reference sequence), CDR1 is SEHNR and CDR2 is FQNEAQ. The junction shows trimming of 1 base on V and 6 bases on J, and the gene matches do not reach 3 bases of it.